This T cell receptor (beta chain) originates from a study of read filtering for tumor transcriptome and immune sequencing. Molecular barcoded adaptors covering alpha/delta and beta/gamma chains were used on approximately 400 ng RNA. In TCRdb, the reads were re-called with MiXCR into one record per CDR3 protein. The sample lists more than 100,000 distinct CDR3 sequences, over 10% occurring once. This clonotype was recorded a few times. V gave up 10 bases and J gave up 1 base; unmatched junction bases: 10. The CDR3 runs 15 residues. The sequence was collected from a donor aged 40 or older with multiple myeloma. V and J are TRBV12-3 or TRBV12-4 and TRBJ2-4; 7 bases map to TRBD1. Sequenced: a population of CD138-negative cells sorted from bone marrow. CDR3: CATEQGTNAKNIQYF. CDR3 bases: TGTGCCACCGAACAGGGGACGAATGCCAAAAACATTCAGTACTTC.